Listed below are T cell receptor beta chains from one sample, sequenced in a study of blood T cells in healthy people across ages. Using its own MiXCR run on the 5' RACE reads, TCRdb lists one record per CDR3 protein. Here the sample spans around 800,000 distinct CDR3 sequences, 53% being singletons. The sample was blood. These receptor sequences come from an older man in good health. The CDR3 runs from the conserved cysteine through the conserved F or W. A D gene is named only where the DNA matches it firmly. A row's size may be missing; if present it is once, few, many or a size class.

CASSPLRRPTLSSYNSPLHF,TGTGCCAGCAGTCCGTTACGACGCCCCACATTAAGCTCCTATAATTCACCCCTCCACTTT,TRBJ1-6,-,few,TRBV27
CASSCGQGPKETQYF,TGCGCCAGCAGCTGCGGACAGGGACCTAAAGAGACCCAGTACTTC,TRBJ2-5,TRBD1,-,TRBV5-1
CASSSGTGAYYEQYF,TGTGCCAGCAGTTCCGGGACAGGGGCCTACTACGAGCAGTACTTC,TRBJ2-7,TRBD1,-,TRBV6-1
CSASRLGQINQPQHF,TGCAGTGCCAGCCGTTTGGGGCAGATTAATCAGCCCCAGCATTTT,TRBJ1-5,-,-,TRBV20-1
CSVVSGNEQFF,TGCAGCGTCGTAAGCGGGAATGAGCAGTTCTTC,TRBJ2-1,-,few,TRBV29-1
CSARTANTGELFF,TGCAGTGCTCGGACAGCGAACACCGGGGAGCTGTTTTTT,TRBJ2-2,-,few,TRBV20-1
CSARKRTYNEQFF,TGCAGTGCTAGGAAGCGGACGTACAATGAGCAGTTCTTC,TRBJ2-1,-,few,TRBV20-1
CASSARKTGDYGYTF,TGTGCCAGCAGCGCAAGGAAGACAGGGGACTATGGCTACACCTTC,TRBJ1-2,TRBD1,-,TRBV6-1
CAIKSRDTEAFF,TGTGCCATCAAGTCCAGAGACACTGAAGCTTTCTTT,TRBJ1-1,-,-,TRBV10-3
CASRASDEKLFF,TGTGCCAGCCGCGCTTCCGATGAAAAACTGTTTTTT,TRBJ1-4,-,-,TRBV7-9
CASKGTGGLGNEKLFF,TGTGCCAGCAAAGGGACAGGGGGGCTTGGTAATGAAAAACTGTTTTTT,TRBJ1-4,TRBD1,once,TRBV6-5
CASRVGQGRGEQFF,TGTGCCAGCCGGGTGGGACAGGGACGGGGTGAGCAGTTCTTC,TRBJ2-1,TRBD1,few,TRBV27
CASSLSPTGQGPYGYTF,TGTGCCAGCAGTTTATCTCCGACGGGACAGGGACCTTATGGCTACACCTTC,TRBJ1-2,TRBD1,-,TRBV27
CSVTGTGMNTEAFF,TGCAGCGTTACAGGGACCGGCATGAACACTGAAGCTTTCTTT,TRBJ1-1,-,few,TRBV29-1
CAISEDRGYSNQPQHF,TGTGCCATCAGCGAGGACAGGGGGTATAGCAATCAGCCCCAGCATTTT,TRBJ1-5,TRBD1,few,TRBV10-3
CASSLAGFLYGQYF,TGTGCCAGCAGTTTAGCCGGCTTCCTCTACGGGCAGTACTTC,TRBJ2-7,-,-,TRBV28
CASSGLLLSYNEQFF,TGTGCCAGCAGTGGACTACTGCTCTCCTACAATGAGCAGTTCTTC,TRBJ2-1,-,few,TRBV6-2/TRBV6-3
CASSLRRGGNEQFF,TGTGCCAGCAGCCTTAGACGGGGGGGCAATGAGCAGTTCTTC,TRBJ2-1,TRBD2,-,TRBV9
CSVGDFQETQFF,TGCAGCGTTGGTGACTTCCAAGAGACCCAGTTCTTC,TRBJ2-1,-,-,TRBV29-1
CASSLTGWTEAFF,TGTGCCAGCTCCTTGACAGGGTGGACTGAAGCTTTCTTT,TRBJ1-1,TRBD1,-,TRBV27
CASSLTVTGGKFQFF,TGTGCCAGCAGCTTAACAGTGACAGGGGGCAAGTTCCAGTTCTTC,TRBJ2-1,TRBD1,-,TRBV7-8
CASSLLGRGLGYF,TGTGCCAGCAGTTTACTGGGCAGGGGGTTGGGGTACTTC,TRBJ2-4,TRBD1,once,TRBV12-3/TRBV12-4
CASSPLAGEVGNEQFF,TGTGCCAGCAGCCCTCTAGCGGGAGAGGTCGGCAATGAGCAGTTCTTC,TRBJ2-1,TRBD2,-,TRBV7-8